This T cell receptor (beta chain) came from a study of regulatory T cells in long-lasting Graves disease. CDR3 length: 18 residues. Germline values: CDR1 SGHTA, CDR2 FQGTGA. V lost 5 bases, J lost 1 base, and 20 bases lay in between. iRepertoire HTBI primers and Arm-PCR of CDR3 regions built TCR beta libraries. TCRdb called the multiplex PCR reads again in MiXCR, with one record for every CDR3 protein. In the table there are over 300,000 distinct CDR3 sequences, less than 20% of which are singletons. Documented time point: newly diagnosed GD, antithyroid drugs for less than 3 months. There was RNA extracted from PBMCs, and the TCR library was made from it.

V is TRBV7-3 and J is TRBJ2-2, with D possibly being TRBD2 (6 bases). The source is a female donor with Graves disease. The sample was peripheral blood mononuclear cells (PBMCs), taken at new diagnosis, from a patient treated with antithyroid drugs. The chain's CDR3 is CASSPPVGHGGNTGELFF. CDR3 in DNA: TGTGCCAGCAGCCCCCCGGTAGGGCACGGGGGGAACACCGGGGAGCTGTTTTTT.